Below are 2 T cell receptor beta chains sequenced from a single sample in a study of T cell responses to AZD1222 COVID-19 vaccine. Assay used: immunoSEQ multiplex PCR; TCRdb lists only in-frame clones, some missing. The data hold about 76,000 clones, with roughly 88% observed a single time. The material sequenced was peripheral blood, taken on day 0 of AZD1222 vaccination. These TCRs come from an adult in good health.

The genes are TRBV6-1 and TRBJ2-3; 7 bases line up with TRBD2. The junction had 3 bases not matched to a gene; V was cut back by 5 bases and J by 1 base. The germline CDR1 and CDR2 sequences are MNHNS and SASEGT. CDR3 length: 14 amino acids. The chain's CDR3 is CASSWAGGTDTQYF. In DNA, the CDR3 is TGTGCCAGCAGTTGGGCGGGGGGCACAGATACGCAGTATTTT.

The V and J genes are TRBV10-3 and TRBJ2-3; D is possibly TRBD1 or TRBD2 (5 bases each). The CDR3 has 12 residues. Trimming took 10 bases from V and 5 from J, leaving 13 bases between them. The germline V gene encodes CDR1 ENHRY and CDR2 SYGVKD. The CDR3 protein is CASRGRGDTQYF. DNA of the CDR3: TGTGCCAGCCGGGGCCGGGGAGATACGCAGTATTTT.